Listed below are T cell receptor beta chains from one sample, sequenced in a study of identical twins. A single record per CDR3 protein comes from TCRdb applying MiXCR to the 5' RACE reads. The data hold some 440,000 distinct CDR3 sequences, with approximately 24% observed a single time. These data were likewise used in another study, on T cells expressing NK-cell markers.

The sequencing input was CD4+ T cells sorted from blood. The receptors derive from a woman younger than 35 in good health. Both conserved end residues are part of each CDR3. The D gene is left open where the match is weak. The size entry is marked missing in some rows and otherwise reads once, few, many or a size class.

>TRBV5-1|14|NA|TRBJ2-7|NA
CASTRDASTYEQYF
TGCGCCAGCACCCGCGACGCATCCACCTACGAGCAGTACTTC
>TRBV5-1|15|NA|TRBJ2-3|NA
CASSLTGYGTDTQYF
TGCGCCAGCAGTCTCACAGGGTATGGCACAGATACGCAGTATTTT
>TRBV20-1|11|few|TRBJ1-1|NA
CSAALRPEAFF
TGCAGTGCTGCTCTAAGGCCTGAAGCTTTCTTT
>TRBV4-3|16|NA|TRBJ2-7|NA
CASSQGASLTPYEQYF
TGCGCCAGCAGCCAAGGGGCCAGTCTGACCCCCTACGAGCAGTACTTC
>TRBV12-3/TRBV12-4|16|few|TRBJ2-1|TRBD2
CASSPRTSGNYNEQFF
TGTGCCAGCAGTCCCCGGACTAGCGGGAACTACAATGAGCAGTTCTTC
>TRBV2|14|NA|TRBJ1-1|NA
CASRGDSSNTEAFF
TGTGCCAGCAGAGGGGACTCCTCGAACACTGAAGCTTTCTTT
>TRBV14|16|NA|TRBJ2-7|NA
CASSQGWRAGSDEQYF
TGTGCCAGCAGCCAAGGGTGGAGGGCAGGGAGTGACGAGCAGTACTTC
>TRBV3-1|14|NA|TRBJ2-7|NA
CASSRGRSSYEQYF
TGTGCCAGCAGCCGTGGGCGTTCCTCCTACGAGCAGTACTTC
>TRBV3-1|13|few|TRBJ2-5|NA
CASSRLTERTQYF
TGTGCCAGCAGCCGCTTGACCGAGAGAACCCAGTACTTC
>TRBV5-1|11|NA|TRBJ2-7|NA
CASSTDDEQYF
TGCGCCAGCAGCACTGACGACGAGCAGTACTTC
>TRBV12-3/TRBV12-4|10|once|TRBJ2-3|NA
CAIETDTQYF
TGTGCCATCGAAACAGATACGCAGTATTTT
>TRBV18|12|few|TRBJ1-1|NA
CASSPSPMEAFF
TGTGCCAGCTCACCTAGTCCAATGGAGGCTTTCTTT
>TRBV5-1|15|NA|TRBJ2-5|NA
CASSLGQGPQETQYF
TGCGCCAGCAGCTTGGGGCAGGGCCCGCAAGAGACCCAGTACTTC
>TRBV5-1|15|few|TRBJ2-7|TRBD1
CASWADRGFVYEQYF
TGCGCCAGCTGGGCCGACAGGGGGTTCGTCTACGAGCAGTACTTC
>TRBV7-3|16|few|TRBJ2-2|NA
CASSLVAQRYTGELFF
TGTGCCAGCAGCTTAGTCGCCCAGCGGTACACCGGGGAGCTGTTTTTT
>TRBV6-5|16|few|TRBJ2-3|NA
CASSYFGGAREDTQYF
TGTGCCAGCAGTTACTTTGGCGGGGCTCGGGAAGATACGCAGTATTTT
>TRBV3-1|15|NA|TRBJ2-7|NA
CASSQDTHRAYEQYF
TGTGCCAGCAGCCAAGATACTCACAGGGCCTACGAGCAGTACTTC
>TRBV30|13|NA|TRBJ1-1|NA
CAWKVGGYTEAFF
TGTGCCTGGAAGGTGGGGGGATACACTGAAGCTTTCTTT
>TRBV5-1|12|few|TRBJ2-1|NA
CASSLASAEQFF
TGCGCCAGCAGCTTGGCTAGCGCTGAGCAGTTCTTC
>TRBV4-1|15|NA|TRBJ2-3|NA
CASSQPTSKVNTQYF
TGCGCCAGCAGCCAACCTACCTCCAAGGTGAATACGCAGTATTTT
>TRBV20-1|14|few|TRBJ1-1|TRBD1
CSARQGQINTEAFF
TGCAGTGCCCGGCAGGGACAGATAAACACTGAAGCTTTCTTT
>TRBV6-2/TRBV6-3|15|NA|TRBJ2-1|TRBD2
CASTYSSGRNNEQFF
TGTGCCAGCACCTACTCTAGCGGGAGGAACAATGAGCAGTTCTTC
>TRBV10-3|15|once|TRBJ2-1|TRBD2
CAISGLAGGYNEQFF
TGTGCCATCAGTGGCCTAGCGGGGGGTTACAATGAGCAGTTCTTC
>TRBV30|12|NA|TRBJ2-7|NA
CAWSVSGGKQYF
TGTGCCTGGAGTGTATCCGGGGGAAAGCAGTACTTC
>TRBV11-2|15|many|TRBJ2-1|TRBD2
CASSSSGSSYNEQFF
TGTGCCAGCAGTTCTAGCGGGAGCTCCTACAATGAGCAGTTCTTC
>TRBV20-1|14|few|TRBJ2-7|TRBD2
CSANLAGVEFEQYF
TGCAGTGCTAATCTAGCGGGGGTAGAATTCGAGCAGTACTTC
>TRBV3-1|14|NA|TRBJ2-7|NA
CASSPGSVTYEQYF
TGTGCCAGCAGCCCGGGGTCCGTTACCTACGAGCAGTACTTC
>TRBV12-3/TRBV12-4|16|many|TRBJ2-7|TRBD2
CASSPGAAGVTYEQYF
TGTGCCAGCAGCCCTGGAGCAGCGGGGGTGACCTACGAGCAGTACTTC
>TRBV11-2|18|NA|TRBJ2-7|NA
CASSFVTGRRSYSYEQYF
TGTGCCAGCAGCTTCGTAACAGGAAGGAGAAGCTACTCCTACGAGCAGTACTTC
>TRBV7-3|14|NA|TRBJ2-7|NA
CASSLTLNPYEQYF
TGTGCCAGCAGCTTAACGTTAAACCCCTACGAGCAGTACTTC
>TRBV15|16|many|TRBJ1-6|TRBD1
CATSSKTGGYNSPLHF
TGTGCCACCAGCAGCAAGACAGGGGGTTATAATTCACCCCTCCACTTT
>TRBV5-1|15|NA|TRBJ2-7|TRBD1
CASSLDPGQIYEQYF
TGCGCCAGCAGCTTGGACCCGGGACAGATCTACGAGCAGTACTTC
>TRBV14|15|few|TRBJ2-1|NA
CASSQGASLVNEQFF
TGTGCCAGCAGCCAGGGGGCTAGCTTAGTCAATGAGCAGTTCTTC
>TRBV20-1|12|few|TRBJ1-2|NA
CSASKTGYGYTF
TGCAGTGCTAGTAAGACGGGTTATGGCTACACCTTC
>TRBV7-9|16|NA|TRBJ2-2|TRBD2
CASTVGSGIDTGELFF
TGTGCCAGCACGGTGGGGAGCGGGATAGACACCGGGGAGCTGTTTTTT
>TRBV9|16|few|TRBJ2-5|NA
CASSVGPGKGEETQYF
TGTGCCAGCAGCGTGGGCCCGGGGAAGGGTGAAGAGACCCAGTACTTC
>TRBV20-1|16|few|TRBJ2-3|NA
CSARDTRARSTDTQYF
TGCAGTGCTAGAGATACCCGTGCGAGAAGCACAGATACGCAGTATTTT
>TRBV20-1|13|NA|TRBJ2-5|NA
CSAKIGGSETQYF
TGCAGTGCTAAAATCGGGGGCAGTGAGACCCAGTACTTC
>TRBV4-3|19|NA|TRBJ1-2|NA
CASSQEYLPVYVKIYGYTF
TGCGCCAGCAGCCAAGAGTATCTCCCCGTTTACGTGAAAATCTATGGCTACACCTTC
>TRBV6-5|16|NA|TRBJ2-7|NA
CASSYSQTGFSYEQYF
TGTGCCAGCAGTTACTCCCAAACAGGTTTCTCCTACGAGCAGTACTTC
>TRBV20-1|11|NA|TRBJ1-1|NA
CSAGRQNEAFF
TGCAGTGCTGGTAGACAGAATGAAGCTTTCTTT
>TRBV12-3/TRBV12-4|11|few|TRBJ1-6|NA
CASSQNSPLHF
TGTGCCAGCAGCCAAAATTCACCCCTCCACTTT
>TRBV6-2/TRBV6-3|15|NA|TRBJ2-5|TRBD2
CASSPPAGGEETQYF
TGTGCCAGCAGCCCTCCCGCGGGAGGGGAAGAGACCCAGTACTTC
>TRBV7-2|12|NA|TRBJ2-7|NA
CASSLGWYEQYF
TGTGCCAGCAGCTTGGGCTGGTACGAGCAGTACTTC
>TRBV4-1|16|NA|TRBJ2-3|TRBD2
CASSQRTSGEVDTQYF
TGCGCCAGCAGCCAACGGACTAGCGGGGAGGTAGATACGCAGTATTTT
>TRBV6-1|13|few|TRBJ1-1|TRBD1
CAAQGGMNTEAFF
TGTGCCGCTCAAGGGGGCATGAACACTGAAGCTTTCTTT
>TRBV3-1|14|many|TRBJ2-7|NA
CASSQSAVSDEQYF
TGTGCCAGCAGCCAATCAGCTGTGAGCGACGAGCAGTACTTC
>TRBV7-9|13|few|TRBJ1-1|NA
CAMGSQEGTEAFF
TGTGCCATGGGATCTCAGGAGGGCACTGAAGCTTTCTTT
>TRBV14|13|NA|TRBJ2-7|NA
CASSPSSFPKQYF
TGTGCCAGCAGCCCTTCGTCCTTCCCTAAGCAGTACTTC